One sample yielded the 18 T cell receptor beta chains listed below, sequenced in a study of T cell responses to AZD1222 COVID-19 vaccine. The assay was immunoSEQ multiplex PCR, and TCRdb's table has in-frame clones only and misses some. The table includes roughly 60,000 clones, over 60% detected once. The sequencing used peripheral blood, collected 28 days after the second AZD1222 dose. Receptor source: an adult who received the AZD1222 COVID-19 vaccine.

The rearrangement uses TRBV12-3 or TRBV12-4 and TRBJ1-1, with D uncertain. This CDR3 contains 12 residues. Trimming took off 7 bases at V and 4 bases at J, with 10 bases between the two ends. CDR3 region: CASTPSGTEAFF. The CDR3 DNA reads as TGTGCCAGCACCCCGAGTGGCACTGAAGCTTTCTTT.

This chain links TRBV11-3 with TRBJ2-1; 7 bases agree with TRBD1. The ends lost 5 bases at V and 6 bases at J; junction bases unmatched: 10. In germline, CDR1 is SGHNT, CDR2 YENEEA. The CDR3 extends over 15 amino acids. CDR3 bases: TGTGCCAGCAGCCGCCGACAGGGCTCGAGCAATGAGCAGTTCTTC. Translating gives CASSRRQGSSNEQFF.

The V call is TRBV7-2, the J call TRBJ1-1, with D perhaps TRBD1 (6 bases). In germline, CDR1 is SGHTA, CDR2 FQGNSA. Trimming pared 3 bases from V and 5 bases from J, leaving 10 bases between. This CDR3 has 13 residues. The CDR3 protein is CASSFTGYTEAFF. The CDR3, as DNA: TGTGCCAGCAGCTTCACAGGGTATACTGAAGCTTTCTTT.

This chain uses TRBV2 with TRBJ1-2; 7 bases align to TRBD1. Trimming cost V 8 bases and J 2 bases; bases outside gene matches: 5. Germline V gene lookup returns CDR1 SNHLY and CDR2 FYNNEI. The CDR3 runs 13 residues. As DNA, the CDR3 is TGTGCCAGCCATGGGACAGAGAACTATGGCTACACCTTC. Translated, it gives CASHGTENYGYTF. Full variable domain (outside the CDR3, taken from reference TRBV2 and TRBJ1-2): EPEVTQTPSHQVTQMGQEVILRCVPISNHLYFYWYRQILGQKVEFLVSFYNNEISEKSEIFDDQFSVERPDGSNFTLKIRSTKLEDSAMYFCASHGTENYGYTFGSGTRLTVV.

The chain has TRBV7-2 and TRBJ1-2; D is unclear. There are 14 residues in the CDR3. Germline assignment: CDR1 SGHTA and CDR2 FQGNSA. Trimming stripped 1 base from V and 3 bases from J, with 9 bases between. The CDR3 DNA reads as TGTGCCAGCAGCTTAGGTCCCGGCTACTATGGCTACACCTTC. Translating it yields CASSLGPGYYGYTF.

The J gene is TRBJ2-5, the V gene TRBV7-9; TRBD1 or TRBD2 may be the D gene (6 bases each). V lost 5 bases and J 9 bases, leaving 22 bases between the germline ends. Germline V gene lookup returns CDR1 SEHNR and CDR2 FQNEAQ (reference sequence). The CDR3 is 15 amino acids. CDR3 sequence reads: CASSPRGLSTMAQYF. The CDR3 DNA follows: TGTGCCAGCAGCCCCCGGGGGCTGAGCACGATGGCCCAGTACTTC.

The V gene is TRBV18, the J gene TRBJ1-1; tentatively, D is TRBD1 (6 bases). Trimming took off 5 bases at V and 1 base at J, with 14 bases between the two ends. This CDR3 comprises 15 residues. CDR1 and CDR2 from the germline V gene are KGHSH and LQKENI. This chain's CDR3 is CASSTQTGRNTEAFF. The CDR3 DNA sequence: TGTGCCAGCTCAACCCAGACAGGACGGAACACTGAAGCTTTCTTT.

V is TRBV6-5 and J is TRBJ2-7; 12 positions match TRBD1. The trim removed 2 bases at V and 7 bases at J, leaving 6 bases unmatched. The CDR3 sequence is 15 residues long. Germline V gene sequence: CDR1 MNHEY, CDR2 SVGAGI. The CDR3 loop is CASSYRDRGLEEQYF. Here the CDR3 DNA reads TGTGCCAGCAGTTACCGGGACAGGGGGCTGGAAGAGCAGTACTTC.

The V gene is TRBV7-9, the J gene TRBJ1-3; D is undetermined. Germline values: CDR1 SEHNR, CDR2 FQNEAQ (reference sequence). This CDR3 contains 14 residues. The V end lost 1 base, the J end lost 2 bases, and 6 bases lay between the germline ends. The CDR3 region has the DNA TGTGCCAGCAGCTTAGAAACCCCTGGAAACACCATATATTTT. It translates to CASSLETPGNTIYF.

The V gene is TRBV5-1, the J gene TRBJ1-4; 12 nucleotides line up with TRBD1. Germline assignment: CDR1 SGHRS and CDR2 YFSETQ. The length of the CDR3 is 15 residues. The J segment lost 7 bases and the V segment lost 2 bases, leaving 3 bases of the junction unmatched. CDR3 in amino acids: CASSFGTGGGEKLFF. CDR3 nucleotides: TGCGCCAGCAGCTTTGGGACAGGGGGCGGTGAAAAACTGTTTTTT. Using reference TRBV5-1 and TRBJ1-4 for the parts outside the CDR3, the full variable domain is KAGVTQTPRYLIKTRGQQVTLSCSPISGHRSVSWYQQTPGQGLQFLFEYFSETQRNKGNFPGRFSGRQFSNSRSEMNVSTLELGDSALYLCASSFGTGGGEKLFFGSGTQLSVL.

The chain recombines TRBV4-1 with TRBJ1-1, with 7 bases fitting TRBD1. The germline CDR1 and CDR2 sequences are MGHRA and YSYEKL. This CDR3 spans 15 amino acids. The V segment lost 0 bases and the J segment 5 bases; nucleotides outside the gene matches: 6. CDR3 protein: CASSQDHDRATEAFF. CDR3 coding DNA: TGCGCCAGCAGCCAAGATCACGACAGGGCGACTGAAGCTTTCTTT.

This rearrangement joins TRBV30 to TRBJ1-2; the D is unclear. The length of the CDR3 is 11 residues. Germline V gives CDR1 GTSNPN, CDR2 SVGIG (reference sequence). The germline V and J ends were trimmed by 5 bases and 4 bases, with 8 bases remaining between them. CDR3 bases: TGTGCCTGGGAAGGTGGCTATGGCTACACCTTC. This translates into CAWEGGYGYTF.

The CDR3 bases are TGTGCCAGCAGTTTTGGTGAAGGGACTAACTATGGCTACACCTTC. Its protein product is CASSFGEGTNYGYTF. This chain links TRBV27 with TRBJ1-2; D gene uncertain. Germline V gives CDR1 MNHEY, CDR2 SMNVEV (reference sequence). The CDR3 sequence is 15 residues long. V lost 3 bases and J 0 bases, leaving 11 bases between the germline ends.

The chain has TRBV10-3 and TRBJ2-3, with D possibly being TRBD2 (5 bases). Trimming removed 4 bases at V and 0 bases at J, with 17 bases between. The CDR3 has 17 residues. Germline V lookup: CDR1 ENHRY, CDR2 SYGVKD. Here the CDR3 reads CAISVSPRLSSTDTQYF. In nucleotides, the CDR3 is TGTGCCATCAGTGTGTCACCCCGACTATCAAGCACAGATACGCAGTATTTT.

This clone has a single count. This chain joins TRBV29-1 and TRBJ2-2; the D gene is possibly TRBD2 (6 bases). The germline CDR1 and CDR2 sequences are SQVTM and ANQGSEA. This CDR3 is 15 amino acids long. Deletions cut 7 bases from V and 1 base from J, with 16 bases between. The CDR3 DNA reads TGCAGCGCCTATGGTACGGAGGGGAACACCGGGGAGCTGTTTTTT. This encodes CSAYGTEGNTGELFF.

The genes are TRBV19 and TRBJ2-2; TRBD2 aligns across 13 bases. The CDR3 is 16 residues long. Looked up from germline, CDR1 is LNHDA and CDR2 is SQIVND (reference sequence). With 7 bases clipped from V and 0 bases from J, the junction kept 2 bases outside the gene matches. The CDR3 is CASTTSGGANTGELFF. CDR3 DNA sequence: TGTGCCAGTACTACTAGCGGGGGGGCGAACACCGGGGAGCTGTTTTTT.

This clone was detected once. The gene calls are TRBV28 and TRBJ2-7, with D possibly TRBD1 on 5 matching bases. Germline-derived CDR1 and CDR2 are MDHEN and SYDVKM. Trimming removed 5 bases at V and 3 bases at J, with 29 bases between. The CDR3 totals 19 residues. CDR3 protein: CASSPYDITTWGVDYEQYF. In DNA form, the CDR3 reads TGTGCCAGCAGTCCCTACGACATCACCACCTGGGGCGTAGACTACGAGCAGTACTTC.

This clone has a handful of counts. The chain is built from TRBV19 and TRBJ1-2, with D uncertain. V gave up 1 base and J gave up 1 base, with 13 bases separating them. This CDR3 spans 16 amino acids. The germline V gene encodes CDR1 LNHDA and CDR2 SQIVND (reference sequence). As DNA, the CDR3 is TGTGCCAGTAGTATAGTTGATCCACTCCTTAACTATGGCTACACCTTC. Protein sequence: CASSIVDPLLNYGYTF.